Sequencing of this TCR beta chain was carried out in a study of T cell repertoires in cytomegalovirus infection. In the study overall: In the study, CMV epitopes included recently identified HLA-C-restricted and well-studied HLA-B-restricted ones.

MiXCR, applied by TCRdb to the reads, yields one record per CDR3 protein. The repertoire holds about 890,000 distinct CDR3 sequences, with 30% to 40% as singletons. Germline V gene data show CDR1 as MNHNS and CDR2 as SASEGT. The CDR3 loop spans 13 amino acids. V was trimmed by 8 bases and J by 5 bases, leaving 12 bases between them. This clonotype showed up just once. Its target is not known. Source: cultured CD8+ T cells from PBMCs, taken from culture after CMV antigen stimulation. This chain joins TRBV6-1 and TRBJ1-4, with a tentative D call TRBD1 (6 bases). This receptor was identified in a human donor in good health (CMV status not recorded). Some clones in this sample may be carry-over from other donors' samples. The DNA for the CDR3 is TGTGCCAGCCACAGGGCCCAAAATGAAAAACTGTTTTTT. This translates into CASHRAQNEKLFF.